This TCR beta chain was recovered during a study of early T cells in non-severe SARS-CoV-2 infection. Looking at the study overall: The chains were unpaired, and the sequenced material was bulk RNA from unsorted whole blood. Study outcomes and limitations: VDJdb matching skewed toward anti-spike CD8 responses, missing private and CD4 specificities.

Individual cDNA molecules were tagged with unique molecular identifiers, the study reported. TCRdb re-analysed the 5' RACE reads in MiXCR, keeping a single row per CDR3 protein. Among roughly 56,000 distinct CDR3 sequences listed, over 9.5% were seen once. Comment on this clonotype: Its specificity is unknown.

V was shortened by 2 bases and J by 10 bases, with 3 bases between the two germline ends. CDR3 length: 10 residues. Germline V gene data show CDR1 as MDHEN and CDR2 as SYDVKM. The sequenced sample consisted of whole blood. The clonotype originates from an adult who was a healthcare worker with PCR-confirmed SARS-CoV-2 infection or an uninfected control (not recorded which). The V and J genes are TRBV28 and TRBJ2-1; D ambiguous. Here the CDR3 reads CASSLREQFF. The DNA of the CDR3 is TGTGCCAGCAGTTTAAGGGAGCAGTTCTTC.